These 10 T cell receptor beta chains were all obtained from the same sample, sequenced in a study of cytomegalovirus exposure and HLA in healthy donors. A multiplex PCR was run with 60 Vbeta primers and 13 Jbeta primers. Measured with immunoSEQ multiplex PCR; TCRdb has only the in-frame clones, and not every one. The data contain fewer than 200,000 clones, about two thirds of them singletons. The source material was PBMCs. The receptors come from a woman between 25 and 40 years old in good health and CMV-seronegative.

The chain carries TRBV9 and TRBJ2-7, with TRBD1 as a possible D gene (5 bases). CDR3 size: 15 residues. V lost 0 bases to trimming and J lost 1 base, with 11 bases between them. In germline, CDR1 is SGDLS, CDR2 YYNGEE. The CDR3 DNA follows: TGTGCCAGCAGCGTAGAAGCAGGGTTTTCCTACGAGCAGTACTTC. Amino acid sequence: CASSVEAGFSYEQYF.

DNA of the CDR3: TGTGCCACCAGCAGAGCCCGACTAGGGCCGTACAATGAGCAGTTCTTC. It is translated as CATSRARLGPYNEQFF. The V and J genes are TRBV15 and TRBJ2-1; the D gene is possibly TRBD2 (6 bases). The CDR3 totals 16 residues. V lost 1 base and J 4 bases, leaving 14 bases between the germline ends. Germline values: CDR1 LNHNV, CDR2 YYDKDF (reference sequence). The full variable domain, completed using reference TRBV15 and TRBJ2-1, is DAMVIQNPRYQVTQFGKPVTLSCSQTLNHNVMYWYQQKSSQAPKLLFHYYDKDFNNEADTPDNFQSRRPNTSFCFLDIRSPGLGDTAMYLCATSRARLGPYNEQFFGPGTRLTVL.

This clone was seen more than once but under ten times. The rearrangement links TRBV6-1 to TRBJ2-7; D possibly corresponds to TRBD1 (6 bases). Per the germline V gene, CDR1 is MNHNS and CDR2 is SASEGT. V gave up 6 bases and J gave up 0 bases, with 12 bases separating them. The CDR3 contains 14 residues. The CDR3 nucleotides read TGTGCCAGCAGACCTCGGGACAACTCCTACGAGCAGTACTTC. Protein product: CASRPRDNSYEQYF.

The chain couples TRBV6-4 to TRBJ2-2; D may be TRBD2 (6 bases). Per the germline V gene, CDR1 is MRHNA and CDR2 is SNTAGT. V lost 6 bases, J lost 8 bases, and 16 bases lay in between. This CDR3 spans 14 amino acids. CDR3 region: CASRPGLLSGELFF. In DNA form, the CDR3 reads TGTGCCAGCAGACCGGGACTCCTTTCTGGGGAGCTGTTTTTT.

The V gene is TRBV29-1, the J gene TRBJ2-3, with 11 bases that match TRBD2. The germline V gene encodes CDR1 SQVTM and CDR2 ANQGSEA. The length of the CDR3 is 14 residues. V lost 6 bases and J lost 5; bases outside the gene matches: 7. The CDR3 loop reads CSVAIGTSGDTQYF. The CDR3 nucleotides are TGCAGCGTAGCGATCGGGACTAGCGGAGATACGCAGTATTTT.

The V and J genes are TRBV15 and TRBJ1-6, with D hard to call. The CDR3 is made up of 12 amino acids. Germline lookup yields CDR1 LNHNV and CDR2 YYDKDF (reference sequence). V was cut by 5 bases and J by 7 bases, with 6 bases left in between. The CDR3 DNA is TGTGCCACCAGCTTGCGAAATTCACCCCTCCACTTT. This sequence encodes CATSLRNSPLHF.

The rearrangement joins TRBV5-6 to TRBJ2-7, with D possibly matching TRBD1 (5 bases). Trimming removed 4 bases at V and 0 bases at J, with 17 bases between. Germline lookup yields CDR1 SGHDT and CDR2 YYEEEE. This CDR3 region has 16 residues. CDR3 bases: TGTGCCAGCAGCGAGAGACAGACACTTTTCTCCTACGAGCAGTACTTC. Its protein is CASSERQTLFSYEQYF.

The chain combines TRBV27 with TRBJ2-2; D is unclear. Germline V CDR1 and CDR2: MNHEY, SMNVEV (reference sequence). The CDR3 contains 14 residues. Trimming took 3 bases from V and 4 from J, leaving 9 bases between them. The CDR3 sequence: CASSFPGPTGELFF. The CDR3, as DNA: TGTGCCAGCAGTTTCCCGGGTCCCACCGGGGAGCTGTTTTTT.

The chain joins TRBV6-5 to TRBJ2-1, with 8 bases matching TRBD2. The length of the CDR3 is 15 residues. Trimming removed 5 bases from V and 7 bases from J; junction bases left unmatched: 10. The germline V gene has CDR1 MNHEY and CDR2 SVGAGI. The CDR3 bases are TGTGCCAGCAGTATCGCATCGGGAGGGAGGAATGAGCAGTTCTTC. Residues: CASSIASGGRNEQFF.

The chain combines TRBV4-1 with TRBJ2-6; 10 bases map to TRBD1. V shed 4 bases and J 0 bases; nucleotides not matched to a gene: 15. Germline V gives CDR1 MGHRA, CDR2 YSYEKL. The CDR3 is made up of 21 amino acids. CDR3 nucleotide sequence: TGCGCCAGCAGCCCCAAATCCGTTACGGGACAGGGGATCTCTGGGGCCAACGTCCTGACTTTC. It codes for CASSPKSVTGQGISGANVLTF.